This T cell receptor (beta chain) stems from a study of cytomegalovirus exposure and HLA in healthy donors. The study ran its PCR with 60 Vbeta and 13 Jbeta primers. Libraries were prepared by immunoSEQ multiplex PCR; TCRdb keeps only in-frame clonotypes and omits some of them. The profile shows 110,000 to 150,000 clones, roughly 80% of them singletons. The TCR comes from a female donor in good health and CMV-seronegative. Sequencing was performed on PBMCs.

CDR3 sequence reads: CASSSRRRPQPEVDTQYF. The CDR3 DNA reads as TGTGCCAGCAGCTCCCGCCGGCGGCCTCAGCCCGAGGTTGATACGCAGTATTTT. The rearrangement uses TRBV7-9 and TRBJ2-3; the D is unclear. V gave up 4 bases and J gave up 6 bases, with 26 bases separating them. CDR1 and CDR2 from the germline V gene are SEHNR and FQNEAQ (reference sequence). The CDR3 is 18 amino acids.